The 15 T cell receptor beta chains in this list originate from one sample, sequenced in a study of blood T cell repertoires in COVID-19. Profiled with immunoSEQ multiplex PCR; TCRdb holds only in-frame clones, not every one. The sample consists of around 310,000 clones, almost 90% of them appearing once. The sequenced sample was peripheral blood. The receptors come from a woman aged 40 to 55 with COVID-19, enrolled during active disease.

The V and J genes are TRBV4-1 and TRBJ2-1; D unresolved. This CDR3 has 13 amino acids. Germline CDR1 MGHRA, CDR2 YSYEKL. V lost 3 bases, J lost 3 bases, and 6 bases lay in between. The CDR3 spells CASSQSVYNEQFF. The CDR3 nucleotides read TGCGCCAGCAGCCAGTCAGTCTACAATGAGCAGTTCTTC.

In its sample, this clone was seen once. The chain employs TRBV27 and TRBJ2-1; a possible D gene is TRBD1 (5 bases). The germline gives CDR1 MNHEY, CDR2 SMNVEV (reference sequence). The CDR3 consists of 16 residues. The V end lost 2 bases, the J end lost 4 bases, and 15 bases lay between the germline ends. DNA for the CDR3: TGTGCCAGCAGTTTAAGCCCTGACGCAGGGTACAATGAGCAGTTCTTC. Its translation is CASSLSPDAGYNEQFF.

V gene TRBV10-3 combines with J gene TRBJ1-2; 7 bases are a match to TRBD1. Germline loops: CDR1 ENHRY, CDR2 SYGVKD. The CDR3 sequence is 13 residues long. Germline trimming cut 8 bases from V and 4 bases from J; bases unmatched to any gene: 7. In nucleotides, the CDR3 is TGTGCCATCGCAGGGGACAGAATCTATGGCTACACCTTC. It is translated as CAIAGDRIYGYTF.

This clone was found once. V and J are TRBV25-1 and TRBJ2-2; TRBD1 matches at 9 bases. The CDR3 consists of 17 residues. In germline, CDR1 is MGHDK, CDR2 SYGVNS. Germline trimming cut 1 base from V and 5 bases from J; bases unmatched to any gene: 8. The DNA for the CDR3 is TGTGCCAGCAGTGAATGCTGGACAGGGGTAAAAACCGGGGAGCTGTTTTTT. Protein: CASSECWTGVKTGELFF.

This chain links TRBV2 with TRBJ2-5; 7 bases match TRBD1. This CDR3 comprises 14 residues. Losses at the gene ends were 8 bases for V and 1 base for J; bases not matched to a gene: 7. Germline V gene data show CDR1 as SNHLY and CDR2 as FYNNEI. The CDR3 nucleotides are TGTGCCAGCGGGGTCAGACAGGGCCAAGAGACCCAGTACTTC. This encodes CASGVRQGQETQYF.

V is TRBV11-3 and J is TRBJ2-7; 8 bases map to TRBD2. Germline V gene lookup returns CDR1 SGHNT and CDR2 YENEEA. The CDR3 sequence is 14 residues long. The J segment lost 1 base and the V segment lost 4 bases, leaving 3 bases of the junction unmatched. The CDR3 sequence: CASSSGGGSYEQYF. Written as DNA, the CDR3 is TGTGCCAGCAGCTCCGGGGGGGGATCCTACGAGCAGTACTTC.

CDR3 in amino acids: CASSLDWGAEAFF. The CDR3 bases are TGTGCCAGCAGCTTAGACTGGGGGGCTGAAGCTTTCTTT. The V call is TRBV7-2, the J call TRBJ1-1, with D possibly TRBD1 on 5 matching bases. Germline V gives CDR1 SGHTA, CDR2 FQGNSA. The V gene lost 1 base and the J gene lost 6 bases, with 9 bases spanning the gap. CDR3 length equals 13 residues.

V and J are TRBV30 and TRBJ2-1; D might be TRBD2 (6 bases). This CDR3 spans 13 amino acids. The V end was cut by 5 bases, the J end by 7 bases, with 15 bases between. Per the germline V gene, CDR1 is GTSNPN and CDR2 is SVGIG (reference sequence). The DNA for the CDR3 is TGTGCCTGGGCTGTACTAGCTTCGAATGAGCAGTTCTTC. Amino acid sequence: CAWAVLASNEQFF.

J is TRBJ2-3 and V is TRBV29-1, with D perhaps TRBD2 (7 bases). CDR3 length: 13 residues. From germline, CDR1 is SQVTM and CDR2 ANQGSEA. V lost 4 bases and J 2 bases, leaving 10 bases between the germline ends. The DNA of the CDR3 is TGCAGCGTTGTGGGGGGGCCCACAGATACGCAGTATTTT. Its translation is CSVVGGPTDTQYF.

The V call is TRBV7-6, the J call TRBJ2-6, with D possibly being TRBD2 (5 bases). This CDR3 comprises 15 residues. The V gene lost 3 bases and the J gene lost 0 bases, with 6 bases spanning the gap. Looked up from germline, CDR1 is SGHVS and CDR2 is FNYEAQ. The CDR3 sequence is CASSFGGSGANVLTF. In nucleotides, the CDR3 is TGTGCCAGCAGCTTTGGAGGCTCTGGGGCCAACGTCCTGACTTTC. Using reference TRBV7-6 and TRBJ2-6 for the parts outside the CDR3, the full variable domain is GAGVSQSPRYKVTKRGQDVALRCDPISGHVSLYWYRQALGQGPEFLTYFNYEAQQDKSGLPNDRFSAERPEGSISTLTIQRTEQRDSAMYRCASSFGGSGANVLTFGAGSRLTVL.

This clone was recorded a few times. The rearrangement links TRBV19 to TRBJ2-7, with 7 bases aligning to TRBD1. CDR1 is LNHDA, CDR2 SQIVND, per germline (reference sequence). The CDR3 runs to 14 residues. Trimming cost V 9 bases and J 1 base; bases outside gene matches: 9. The CDR3 spells CASKPGQLSYEQYF. The DNA for the CDR3 is TGTGCCAGCAAACCGGGACAGTTGTCCTACGAGCAGTACTTC.

With respect to this clone: The same CDR3 also results from other DNA sequences found in this sample. This chain joins TRBV18 and TRBJ1-1; 8 positions agree with TRBD1. CDR3 length equals 16 residues. The germline V gene encodes CDR1 KGHSH and CDR2 LQKENI. V lost 3 bases to trimming and J lost 4 bases; unmatched junction nucleotides: 10. The CDR3 loop reads CASSPRQGKGGTEAFF. CDR3 DNA sequence: TGTGCCAGCTCACCGAGACAGGGGAAAGGTGGCACTGAAGCTTTCTTT.

This sequence joins TRBV19 and TRBJ2-3; D is possibly TRBD1 (6 bases). This CDR3 region has 15 residues. Looked up from germline, CDR1 is LNHDA and CDR2 is SQIVND (reference sequence). Trimming shortened V by 5 bases and J by 2 bases, and 14 bases separated the two germline ends. The CDR3 DNA reads TGTGCCAGTAGTCGGACAGATAGCTTCACAGATACGCAGTATTTT. Translating it yields CASSRTDSFTDTQYF. The entire variable domain, with the rest obtained from reference TRBV19 and TRBJ2-3, is as follows: DGGITQSPKYLFRKEGQNVTLSCEQNLNHDAMYWYRQDPGQGLRLIYYSQIVNDFQKGDIAEGYSVSREKKESFPLTVTSAQKNPTAFYLCASSRTDSFTDTQYFGPGTRLTVL.

This clone was seen a few times. J is TRBJ1-6 and V is TRBV15, with TRBD1 as a possible D gene (5 bases). Trimming left V 3 bases short and J 8 bases short, with 8 bases between. The CDR3 consists of 13 residues. CDR1 and CDR2 from the germline V gene are LNHNV and YYDKDF (reference sequence). CDR3 sequence reads: CATSSRGDSPLHF. The DNA for the CDR3 is TGTGCCACCAGCAGCCGGGGGGATTCACCCCTCCACTTT. The whole variable domain, remainder taken from reference TRBV15 and TRBJ1-6, is DAMVIQNPRYQVTQFGKPVTLSCSQTLNHNVMYWYQQKSSQAPKLLFHYYDKDFNNEADTPDNFQSRRPNTSFCFLDIRSPGLGDTAMYLCATSSRGDSPLHFGNGTRLTVT.

This sequence joins TRBV7-2 and TRBJ2-3, with 7 bases lining up with TRBD2. After removal of 6 bases from V and 4 bases from J, the junction contained 4 bases not matched to a gene. CDR1 and CDR2 from the germline V gene are SGHTA and FQGNSA. This CDR3 contains 13 residues. As DNA, the CDR3 is TGTGCCAGCAGTATAGGGAGGGCAGATACGCAGTATTTT. It translates to CASSIGRADTQYF.